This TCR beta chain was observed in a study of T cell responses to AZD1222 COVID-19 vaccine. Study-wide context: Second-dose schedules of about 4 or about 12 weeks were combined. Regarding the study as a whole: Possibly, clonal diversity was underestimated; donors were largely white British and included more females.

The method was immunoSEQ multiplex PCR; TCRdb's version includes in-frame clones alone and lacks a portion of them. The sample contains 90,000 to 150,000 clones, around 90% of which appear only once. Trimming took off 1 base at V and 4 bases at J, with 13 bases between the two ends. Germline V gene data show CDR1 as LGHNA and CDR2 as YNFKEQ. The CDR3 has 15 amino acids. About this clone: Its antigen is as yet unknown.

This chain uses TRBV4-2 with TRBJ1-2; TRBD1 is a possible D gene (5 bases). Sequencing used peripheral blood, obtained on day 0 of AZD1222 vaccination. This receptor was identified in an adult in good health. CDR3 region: CASSQAKGLVYGYTF. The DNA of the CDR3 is TGTGCCAGCAGCCAAGCTAAGGGGCTGGTCTATGGCTACACCTTC.